Sequencing of this T cell receptor beta chain was carried out in a study of cytomegalovirus exposure and HLA in healthy donors. Germline CDR1 is LNHDA and CDR2 is SQIVND (reference sequence). Trimming shortened V by 3 bases and J by 1 base, and 10 bases separated the two germline ends. CDR3 length: 16 residues. The primer mix had 60 Vbeta and 13 Jbeta primers. Original methodology: Approximately 11 million of the roughly 80 million unique TCR beta chains counted in a later analysis were shared. The repertoire was sequenced with immunoSEQ multiplex PCR; TCRdb's copy has only in-frame clones and lacks some. Clone size and the V and J calls come from that table; the DNA yielded D and trimming. The data contain 150,000 or so clones, 65% to 85% of them singletons.

The sequencing sample was made of PBMCs. V usage is TRBV19 and J usage is TRBJ2-6; D uncertain. The sequence was obtained from a woman in her 40s in good health and CMV-seropositive. CDR3 sequence (DNA): TGTGCCAGTAGTATTTGGGCACCTTCTGGGGCCAACGTCCTGACTTTC. Translating gives CASSIWAPSGANVLTF.